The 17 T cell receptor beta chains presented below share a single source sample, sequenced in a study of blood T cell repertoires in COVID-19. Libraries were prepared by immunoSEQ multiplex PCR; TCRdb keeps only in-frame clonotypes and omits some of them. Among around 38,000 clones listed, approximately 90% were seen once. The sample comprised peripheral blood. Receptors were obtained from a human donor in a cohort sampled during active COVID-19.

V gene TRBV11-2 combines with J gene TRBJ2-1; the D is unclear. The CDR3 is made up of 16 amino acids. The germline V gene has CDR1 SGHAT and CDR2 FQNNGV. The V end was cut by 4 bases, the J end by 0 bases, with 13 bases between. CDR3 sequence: CASSYRLESSYNEQFF. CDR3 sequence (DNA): TGTGCCAGCAGCTATAGATTAGAGAGCTCCTACAATGAGCAGTTCTTC.

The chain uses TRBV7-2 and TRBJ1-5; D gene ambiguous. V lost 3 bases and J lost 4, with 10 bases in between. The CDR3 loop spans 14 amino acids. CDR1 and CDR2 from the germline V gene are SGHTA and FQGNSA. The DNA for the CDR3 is TGTGCCAGCAGCTTTATGGGAGGGAATCAGCCCCAGCATTTT. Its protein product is CASSFMGGNQPQHF.

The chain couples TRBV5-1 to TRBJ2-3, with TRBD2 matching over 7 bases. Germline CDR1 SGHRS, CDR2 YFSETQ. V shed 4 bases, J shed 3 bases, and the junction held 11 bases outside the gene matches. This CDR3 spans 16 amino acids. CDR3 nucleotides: TGCGCCAGCAGCGGTTACGGGCAGGGAGGGACAGATACGCAGTATTTT. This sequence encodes CASSGYGQGGTDTQYF.

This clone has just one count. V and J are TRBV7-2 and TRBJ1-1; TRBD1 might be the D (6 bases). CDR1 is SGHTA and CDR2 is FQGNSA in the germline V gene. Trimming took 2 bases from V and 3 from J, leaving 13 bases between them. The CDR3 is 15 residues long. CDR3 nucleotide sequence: TGTGCCAGCAGCTTAAGAGGTGGGACATACACTGAAGCTTTCTTT. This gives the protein CASSLRGGTYTEAFF.

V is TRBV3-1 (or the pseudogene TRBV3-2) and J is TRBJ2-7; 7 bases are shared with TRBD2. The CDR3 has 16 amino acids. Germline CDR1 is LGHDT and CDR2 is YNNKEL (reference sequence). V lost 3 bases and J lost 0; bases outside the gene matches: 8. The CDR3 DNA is TGTGCCAGCAGCCAGGGGAGGGGCCGAGCCTCCTACGAGCAGTACTTC. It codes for CASSQGRGRASYEQYF.

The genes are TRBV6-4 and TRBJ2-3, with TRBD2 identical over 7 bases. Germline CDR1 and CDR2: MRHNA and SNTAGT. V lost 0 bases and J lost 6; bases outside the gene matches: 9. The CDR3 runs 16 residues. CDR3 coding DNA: TGTGCCAGCAGTGACTCCTTCAGCCTGGGGGGGGATACGCAGTATTTT. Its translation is CASSDSFSLGGDTQYF.

The CDR3 sequence is CASSLGQLGNTIYF. The DNA of the CDR3 is TGTGCCAGCAGCTTAGGACAGCTTGGAAACACCATATATTTT. The genes are TRBV6-5 and TRBJ1-3; D might be TRBD1 (6 bases). Trimming took 6 bases from V and 3 from J, leaving 12 bases between them. Germline CDR1 and CDR2: MNHEY and SVGAGI. This CDR3 contains 14 residues.

The CDR3: CAITFRDRGNTGELFF. The CDR3 DNA is TGTGCCATCACGTTCCGGGACAGGGGGAACACCGGGGAGCTGTTTTTT. The chain couples TRBV10-3 to TRBJ2-2; TRBD1 agrees at 10 bases. In germline, CDR1 is ENHRY, CDR2 SYGVKD. The V segment lost 7 bases and the J segment 1 base; nucleotides outside the gene matches: 6. The CDR3 is 16 residues long.

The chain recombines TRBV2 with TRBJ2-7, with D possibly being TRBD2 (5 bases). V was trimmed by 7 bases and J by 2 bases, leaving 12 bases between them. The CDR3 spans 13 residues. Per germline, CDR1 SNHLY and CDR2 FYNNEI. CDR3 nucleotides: TGTGCCAGCACACAACCCGGGACCTACGAGCAGTACTTC. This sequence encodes CASTQPGTYEQYF.

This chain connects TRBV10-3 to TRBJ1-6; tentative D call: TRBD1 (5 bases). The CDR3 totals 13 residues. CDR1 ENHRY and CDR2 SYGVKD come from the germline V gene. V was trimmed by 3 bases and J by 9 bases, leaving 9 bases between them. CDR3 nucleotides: TGTGCCATCAGTGAAGCGGGGGGTTCACCCCTCCACTTT. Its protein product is CAISEAGGSPLHF.

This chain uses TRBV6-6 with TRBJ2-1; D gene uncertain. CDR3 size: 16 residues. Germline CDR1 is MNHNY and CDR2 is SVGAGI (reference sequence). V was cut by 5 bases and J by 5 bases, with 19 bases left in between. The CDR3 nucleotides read TGTGCCAGCAGTCGAGTGGTACTCAACTTGGACAATGAGCAGTTCTTC. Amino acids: CASSRVVLNLDNEQFF.

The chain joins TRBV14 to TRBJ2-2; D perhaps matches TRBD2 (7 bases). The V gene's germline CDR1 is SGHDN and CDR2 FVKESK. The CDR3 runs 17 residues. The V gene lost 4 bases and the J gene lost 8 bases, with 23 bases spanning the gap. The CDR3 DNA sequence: TGTGCCAGCAGCCCCAAGACGAATGGACAGCGGGGAGGGGAGCTGTTTTTT. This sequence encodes CASSPKTNGQRGGELFF.

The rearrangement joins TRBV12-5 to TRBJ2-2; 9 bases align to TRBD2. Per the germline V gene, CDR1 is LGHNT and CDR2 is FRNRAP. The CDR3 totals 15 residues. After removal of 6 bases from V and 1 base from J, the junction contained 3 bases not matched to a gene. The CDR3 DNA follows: TGTGCTAGTGGGAAGCGGGAGGAGAACACCGGGGAGCTGTTTTTT. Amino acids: CASGKREENTGELFF.

As DNA, the CDR3 is TGTGCCAGCAGCCCGAGGGACACCGGGGAGCTGTTTTTT. It encodes CASSPRDTGELFF. This chain links TRBV7-6 with TRBJ2-2; the D gene is possibly TRBD2 (5 bases). Per germline, CDR1 SGHVS and CDR2 FNYEAQ. The CDR3 sequence is 13 residues long. V was trimmed by 5 bases and J by 3 bases, leaving 7 bases between them.

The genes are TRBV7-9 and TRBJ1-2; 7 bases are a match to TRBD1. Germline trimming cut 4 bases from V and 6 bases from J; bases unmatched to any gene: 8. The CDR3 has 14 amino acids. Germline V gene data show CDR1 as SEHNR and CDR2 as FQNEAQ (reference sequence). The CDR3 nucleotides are TGTGCCAGCAGCTCGGAGGGGGCGTCAAATGGCTACACCTTC. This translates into CASSSEGASNGYTF.

CDR3 region: CASSLVNQKGGYTF. The CDR3 DNA reads as TGTGCCAGCAGTCTAGTTAACCAAAAAGGTGGCTACACCTTC. The chain has TRBV27 and TRBJ1-2; D gene unclear. V lost 5 bases to trimming and J lost 7 bases, with 17 bases between them. The CDR3 runs to 14 residues. Germline V lookup: CDR1 MNHEY, CDR2 SMNVEV (reference sequence).

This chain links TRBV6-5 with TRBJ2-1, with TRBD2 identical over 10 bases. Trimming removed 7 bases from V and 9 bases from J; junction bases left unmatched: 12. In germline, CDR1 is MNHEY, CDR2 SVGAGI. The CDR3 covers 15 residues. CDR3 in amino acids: CASTYPAGGSGEQFF. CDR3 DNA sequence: TGTGCCAGCACATACCCAGCGGGAGGGTCGGGTGAGCAGTTCTTC.